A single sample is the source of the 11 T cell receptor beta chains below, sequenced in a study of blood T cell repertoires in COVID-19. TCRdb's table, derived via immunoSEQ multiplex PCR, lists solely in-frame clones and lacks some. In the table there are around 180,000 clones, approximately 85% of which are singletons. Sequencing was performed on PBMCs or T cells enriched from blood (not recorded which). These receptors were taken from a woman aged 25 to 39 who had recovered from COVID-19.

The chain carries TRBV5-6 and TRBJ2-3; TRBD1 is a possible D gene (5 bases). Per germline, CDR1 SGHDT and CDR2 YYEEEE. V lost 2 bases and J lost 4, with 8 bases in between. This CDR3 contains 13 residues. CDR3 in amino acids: CASSFVQADTQYF. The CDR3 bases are TGTGCCAGCAGCTTCGTACAGGCAGATACGCAGTATTTT.

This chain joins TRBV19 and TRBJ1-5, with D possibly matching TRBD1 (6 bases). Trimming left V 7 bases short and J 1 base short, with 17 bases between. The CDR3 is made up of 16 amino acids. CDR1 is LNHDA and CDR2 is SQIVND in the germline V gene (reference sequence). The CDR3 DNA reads TGTGCCAGTACCCCCTTTTTGGGGGCGAGCAATCAGCCCCAGCATTTT. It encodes CASTPFLGASNQPQHF.

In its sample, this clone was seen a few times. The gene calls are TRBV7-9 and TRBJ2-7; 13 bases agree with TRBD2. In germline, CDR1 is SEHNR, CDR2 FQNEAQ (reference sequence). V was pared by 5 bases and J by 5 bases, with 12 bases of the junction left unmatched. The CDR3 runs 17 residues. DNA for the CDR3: TGTGCCAGCAGCGCGCTTATTGGACTAGCGGGAGTCAACGAGCAGTACTTC. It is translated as CASSALIGLAGVNEQYF.

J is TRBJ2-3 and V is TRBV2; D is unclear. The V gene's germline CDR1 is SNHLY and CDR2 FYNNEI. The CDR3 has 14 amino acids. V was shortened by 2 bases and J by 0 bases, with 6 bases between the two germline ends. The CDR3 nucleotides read TGTGCCAGCAGTGAATGGCTCAGCACAGATACGCAGTATTTT. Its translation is CASSEWLSTDTQYF.

CDR3 loop: CASSHPGLAGPTSTDTQYF. CDR3 in DNA: TGTGCCAGCAGCCACCCGGGACTAGCGGGACCTACTAGCACAGATACGCAGTATTTT. V and J are TRBV3-1 (or the pseudogene TRBV3-2) and TRBJ2-3; 13 bases match TRBD2. The CDR3 is 19 amino acids. Germline CDR1 is LGHDT and CDR2 is YNNKEL (reference sequence). V dropped 3 bases and J dropped 0; count of bases not matched to a gene: 9.

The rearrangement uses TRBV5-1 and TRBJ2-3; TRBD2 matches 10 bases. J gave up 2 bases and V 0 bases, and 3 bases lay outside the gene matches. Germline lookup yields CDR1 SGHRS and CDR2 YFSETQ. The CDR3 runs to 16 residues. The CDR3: CASSLGTSGITDTQYF. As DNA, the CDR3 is TGCGCCAGCAGCTTGGGGACTAGCGGAATCACAGATACGCAGTATTTT.

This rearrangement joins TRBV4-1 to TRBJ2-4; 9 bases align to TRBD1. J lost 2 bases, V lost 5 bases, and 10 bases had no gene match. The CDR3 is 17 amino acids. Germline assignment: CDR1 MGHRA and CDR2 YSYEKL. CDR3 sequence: CASSREDRGYTKNIQYF. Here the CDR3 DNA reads TGCGCCAGCAGCAGGGAAGACAGGGGGTATACCAAAAACATTCAGTACTTC.

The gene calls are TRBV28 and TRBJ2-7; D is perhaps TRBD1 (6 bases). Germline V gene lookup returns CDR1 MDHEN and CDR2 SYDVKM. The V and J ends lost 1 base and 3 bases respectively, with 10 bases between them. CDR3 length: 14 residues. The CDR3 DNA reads TGTGCCAGCAGTTTATACTCACAGGGCTACGAGCAGTACTTC. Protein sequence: CASSLYSQGYEQYF.

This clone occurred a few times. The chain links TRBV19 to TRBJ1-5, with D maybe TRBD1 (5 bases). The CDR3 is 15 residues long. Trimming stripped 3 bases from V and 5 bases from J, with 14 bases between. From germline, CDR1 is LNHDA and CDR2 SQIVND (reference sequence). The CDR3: CASSIYGDSDQPQHF. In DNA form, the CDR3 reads TGTGCCAGTAGTATTTACGGGGACTCAGATCAGCCCCAGCATTTT.

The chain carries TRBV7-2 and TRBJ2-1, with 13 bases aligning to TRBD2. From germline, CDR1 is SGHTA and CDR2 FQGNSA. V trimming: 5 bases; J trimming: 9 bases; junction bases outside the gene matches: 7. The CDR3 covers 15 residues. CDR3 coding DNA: TGTGCCAGCAGCCTCCGGACTAGCGGGAGTGGTGAGCAGTTCTTC. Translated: CASSLRTSGSGEQFF.

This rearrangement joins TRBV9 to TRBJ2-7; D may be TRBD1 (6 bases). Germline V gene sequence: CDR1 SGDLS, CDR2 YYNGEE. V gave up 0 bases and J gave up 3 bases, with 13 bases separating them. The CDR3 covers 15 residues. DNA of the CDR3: TGTGCCAGCAGCGTAGGCCAGACAGGCCTCTACGAGCAGTACTTC. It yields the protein CASSVGQTGLYEQYF.